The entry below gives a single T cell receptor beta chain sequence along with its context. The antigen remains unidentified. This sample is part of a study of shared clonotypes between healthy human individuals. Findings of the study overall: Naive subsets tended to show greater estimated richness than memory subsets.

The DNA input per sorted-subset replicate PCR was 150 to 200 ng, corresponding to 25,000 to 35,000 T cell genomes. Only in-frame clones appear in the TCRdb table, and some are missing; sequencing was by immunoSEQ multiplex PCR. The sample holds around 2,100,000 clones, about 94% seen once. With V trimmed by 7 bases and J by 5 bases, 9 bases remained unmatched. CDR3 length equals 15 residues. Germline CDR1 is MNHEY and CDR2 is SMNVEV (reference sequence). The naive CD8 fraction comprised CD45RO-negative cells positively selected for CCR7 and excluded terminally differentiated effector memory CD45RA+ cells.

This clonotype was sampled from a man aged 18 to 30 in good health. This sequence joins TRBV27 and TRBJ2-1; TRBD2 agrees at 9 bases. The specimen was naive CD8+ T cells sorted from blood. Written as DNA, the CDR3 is TGTGCCAGCACCGACAGCGGGAGGCCTCACAATGAGCAGTTCTTC. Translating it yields CASTDSGRPHNEQFF.